The 10 T cell receptor beta chains presented below share a single source sample, sequenced in a study of vaccination and CD4 T cells after COVID-19. An Oncomine TCR Beta short-read assay was used to sequence the DNA from cultured CD4+ T cells. TCRdb redid the calling of the PCR reads with MiXCR, one entry per CDR3 protein. The sample lists 8,500 to 11,000 distinct CDR3 sequences; about three fifths were seen once. Antigens of these TCRs are unknown. Stated treatment: approximately nine-day PBMC culture with coronavirus spike peptide pools or control peptides (ViraFEST assay). Sequencing was performed on CD4+ T cells from blood, cultured in vitro. These receptors all come from a human donor who had recovered from COVID-19.

The chain carries TRBV20-1 and TRBJ1-4; D may be TRBD1 (5 bases). In germline, CDR1 is DFQATT, CDR2 SNEGSKA (reference sequence). This CDR3 has 14 amino acids. V was cut by 6 bases and J by 5 bases, with 16 bases left in between. CDR3 residues: CSAGTRQRNEKLFF. CDR3 in DNA: TGCAGTGCCGGGACCCGGCAGCGCAATGAAAAACTGTTTTTT.

CDR3 sequence reads: CASSVVTGGGGYGYTF. The CDR3 DNA follows: TGTGCCAGCAGTGTGGTGACAGGGGGCGGGGGCTATGGCTACACCTTC. The chain uses TRBV2 and TRBJ1-2; 10 bases are a match to TRBD1. CDR1 and CDR2 from the germline V gene are SNHLY and FYNNEI. The CDR3 has 16 amino acids. V was pared by 4 bases and J by 4 bases, with 9 bases of the junction left unmatched.

J is TRBJ1-2 and V is TRBV6-2 or TRBV6-3; possibly TRBD1 for D (5 bases). This CDR3 has 13 amino acids. The ends were cut back, 6 bases at V and 3 bases at J, with 11 bases in the middle. CDR1 MNHEY and CDR2 SVGEGT come from the germline V gene. As DNA, the CDR3 is TGTGCCAGCAGAGACAGCGCGGACTATGGCTACACCTTC. Protein: CASRDSADYGYTF.

This rearrangement joins TRBV11-2 to TRBJ2-7; 9 bases are shared with TRBD1. The CDR3 length is 14 residues. V was clipped by 3 bases and J by 6 bases; unmatched bases: 6. In germline, CDR1 is SGHAT, CDR2 FQNNGV. CDR3 in DNA: TGTGCCAGCAGCTTCAGGGACAGGGTAGGCGAGCAGTACTTC. This gives the protein CASSFRDRVGEQYF.

This chain joins TRBV5-1 and TRBJ2-2, with D possibly TRBD2 on 6 matching bases. The germline V gene encodes CDR1 SGHRS and CDR2 YFSETQ. The CDR3 is 13 residues long. Trimming removed 4 bases at V and 4 bases at J, with 8 bases between. The CDR3 sequence: CASSTGLTGELFF. In DNA, the CDR3 is TGCGCCAGCAGCACGGGACTCACCGGGGAGCTGTTTTTT.

V is TRBV10-3 and J is TRBJ1-1; unclear D gene. The CDR3 is 13 amino acids. Trimming pared 4 bases from V and 1 base from J, leaving 7 bases between. The germline V gene encodes CDR1 ENHRY and CDR2 SYGVKD. CDR3 sequence: CAISVEGNTEAFF. The CDR3 bases are TGTGCCATCAGTGTGGAAGGGAACACTGAAGCTTTCTTT.

The chain combines TRBV20-1 with TRBJ1-1; 10 nucleotides match TRBD1. V lost 5 bases and J lost 9; bases outside the gene matches: 3. The CDR3 has 11 residues. The V gene's germline CDR1 is DFQATT and CDR2 SNEGSKA (reference sequence). CDR3 protein: CSALDRGQAFF. As DNA, the CDR3 is TGCAGTGCTTTAGACAGGGGGCAAGCTTTCTTT.

V is TRBV15 and J is TRBJ2-3; the D gene could be TRBD1 or TRBD2 (6 bases each). The CDR3 totals 16 residues. With 0 bases removed from V and 2 bases from J, the gap between germline ends came to 12 bases. CDR1 and CDR2 (germline): LNHNV, YYDKDF (reference sequence). The chain's CDR3 is CATSREGGTHTDTQYF. The CDR3 nucleotides are TGTGCCACCAGCAGAGAGGGCGGGACACACACAGATACGCAGTATTTT.

V gene TRBV6-5 combines with J gene TRBJ1-2, with D possibly TRBD1 on 6 matching bases. CDR3 length: 13 residues. CDR1 is MNHEY and CDR2 is SVGAGI in the germline V gene. Trimming took off 2 bases at V and 6 bases at J, with 10 bases between the two ends. The CDR3 protein is CASSYRPGDGYTF. DNA for the CDR3: TGTGCCAGCAGTTACCGGCCAGGGGATGGCTACACCTTC.

This chain uses TRBV24-1 with TRBJ2-2; D is unclear. Trimming took 2 bases from V and 3 from J, leaving 6 bases between them. Germline loops: CDR1 KGHDR, CDR2 SFDVKD. CDR3 length: 14 amino acids. CDR3 sequence: CATSDYTDTGELFF. CDR3 sequence (DNA): TGTGCCACCAGTGATTATACGGACACCGGGGAGCTGTTTTTT.